The 21 T cell receptor beta chains in this list originate from one sample, sequenced in a study of blood T cell repertoires in COVID-19. Generated by immunoSEQ multiplex PCR, the TCRdb table keeps only in-frame clones and is missing some. Found here are some 150,000 clones, 80% to 90% of them singletons; the top ten hold 15%. Sequencing was performed on peripheral blood. The receptors stem from a woman in her thirties or forties with acute or convalescent COVID-19.

The chain joins TRBV11-2 to TRBJ2-2, with TRBD1 matching 10 bases. The CDR3 has 15 residues. Germline CDR1 is SGHAT and CDR2 is FQNNGV. V shed 6 bases, J shed 5 bases, and the junction held 6 bases outside the gene matches. CDR3 loop: CASRRTGGATGELFF. CDR3 sequence (DNA): TGTGCCAGCAGGCGGACAGGGGGTGCTACCGGGGAGCTGTTTTTT.

This sequence joins TRBV6-5 and TRBJ1-6; D unresolved. The CDR3 has 15 residues. Per the germline V gene, CDR1 is MNHEY and CDR2 is SVGAGI. V was cut by 0 bases and J by 5 bases, with 8 bases left in between. The CDR3 loop reads CASSYSTPNNSPLHF. The CDR3 DNA reads as TGTGCCAGCAGTTACTCGACTCCAAATAATTCACCCCTCCACTTT.

The chain couples TRBV2 to TRBJ2-7, with a tentative D call TRBD2 (6 bases). Germline loops: CDR1 SNHLY, CDR2 FYNNEI. V lost 4 bases and J 2 bases, leaving 24 bases between the germline ends. CDR3 length equals 18 residues. DNA of the CDR3: TGTGCCAGCAGTGGGGGCGGGGACGCCGTCTTCGAGGCCTACGAGCAGTACTTC. Translating gives CASSGGGDAVFEAYEQYF.

V and J are TRBV6-1 and TRBJ1-2, with a possible D match to TRBD1 (6 bases). The length of the CDR3 is 13 residues. The ends were cut back, 1 base at V and 5 bases at J, with 8 bases in the middle. Germline CDR1 reads MNHNS; CDR2 reads SASEGT. CDR3 DNA sequence: TGTGCCAGCAGTGAAGAGACAGGTTATGGCTACACCTTC. Translation: CASSEETGYGYTF.

This chain joins TRBV12-3 or TRBV12-4 and TRBJ2-1; D unclear. The V and J ends lost 3 bases and 10 bases respectively, with 10 bases between them. This CDR3 spans 12 amino acids. DNA of the CDR3: TGTGCCAGCAGTTTCTCCACTAAGGAGCAGTTCTTC. This encodes CASSFSTKEQFF.

The chain links TRBV18 to TRBJ1-2; TRBD1 might be the D (6 bases). The CDR3 loop spans 16 amino acids. V shed 1 base and J shed 2 bases, with 14 bases lying between them. CDR1 is KGHSH, CDR2 LQKENI, per germline. The CDR3 coding sequence is TGTGCCAGCTCACCACGGTTTTTTAGGGGGAACTATGGCTACACCTTC. This gives the protein CASSPRFFRGNYGYTF.

The gene calls are TRBV5-6 and TRBJ2-7, with 8 bases matching TRBD2. Trimming removed 0 bases from V and 0 bases from J; junction bases left unmatched: 5. This CDR3 spans 16 amino acids. Looked up from germline, CDR1 is SGHDT and CDR2 is YYEEEE. The CDR3 region has the DNA TGTGCCAGCAGCTTGGAAGTAGCGGGGAGCTCCTACGAGCAGTACTTC. Its translation: CASSLEVAGSSYEQYF. Full variable domain (missing parts from reference TRBV5-6 and TRBJ2-7): DAGVTQSPTHLIKTRGQQVTLRCSPKSGHDTVSWYQQALGQGPQFIFQYYEEEERQRGNFPDRFSGHQFPNYSSELNVNALLLGDSALYLCASSLEVAGSSYEQYFGPGTRLTVT.

As DNA, the CDR3 is TGTGCCAGCAGTTTATGGGCGGGAATGAGCACCGGGGAGCTGTTTTTT. Amino acids: CASSLWAGMSTGELFF. V is TRBV27 and J is TRBJ2-2; perhaps TRBD2 as D (6 bases). Trimming removed 1 base at V and 4 bases at J, with 13 bases between. Germline V gene data show CDR1 as MNHEY and CDR2 as SMNVEV (reference sequence). The CDR3 totals 16 residues.

Points on this clone: Within the sample, other DNA sequences also encode this same CDR3. This sequence joins TRBV11-3 and TRBJ2-2; D not certain. The CDR3 is made up of 12 amino acids. Per the germline V gene, CDR1 is SGHNT and CDR2 is YENEEA. Trimming left V 6 bases short and J 6 bases short, with 8 bases between. The CDR3 reads CASSLRAGELFF. In DNA form, the CDR3 reads TGTGCCAGCAGTCTCCGGGCCGGGGAGCTGTTTTTT. Full variable domain (outside the CDR3, taken from reference TRBV11-3 and TRBJ2-2): EAGVVQSPRYKIIEKKQPVAFWCNPISGHNTLYWYLQNLGQGPELLIRYENEEAVDDSQLPKDRFSAERLKGVDSTLKIQPAELGDSAVYLCASSLRAGELFFGEGSRLTVL.

The genes are TRBV24-1 and TRBJ2-1; TRBD1 matches 10 bases. CDR3 size: 14 residues. Germline V lookup: CDR1 KGHDR, CDR2 SFDVKD. Trimming removed 5 bases from V and 7 bases from J; junction bases left unmatched: 4. DNA for the CDR3: TGTGCCACCAGTGGACAGGGGGCGGGGAATGAGCAGTTCTTC. Its translation: CATSGQGAGNEQFF.

The chain has TRBV19 and TRBJ2-7; 10 bases are shared with TRBD2. Germline CDR1 reads LNHDA; CDR2 reads SQIVND (reference sequence). This CDR3 is 15 amino acids long. V trimming: 2 bases; J trimming: 4 bases; junction bases outside the gene matches: 5. CDR3 DNA sequence: TGTGCCAGTAGTATAAATAGCGGGGGGATTTACGAGCAGTACTTC. Amino acid sequence: CASSINSGGIYEQYF.

The chain joins TRBV7-9 to TRBJ2-1; 13 bases are a match to TRBD2. The CDR3 extends over 15 amino acids. V shed 4 bases, J shed 12 bases, and the junction held 9 bases outside the gene matches. Per germline, CDR1 SEHNR and CDR2 FQNEAQ (reference sequence). The CDR3 coding sequence is TGTGCCAGCAGCTCCGGGACTAGCGGGACCCAAATGCAGTTCTTC. This gives the protein CASSSGTSGTQMQFF.

The chain carries TRBV6-2 or TRBV6-3 and TRBJ2-2; 7 bases line up with TRBD2. Germline CDR1 MNHEY, CDR2 SVGEGT. J was trimmed by 6 bases and V by 5 bases; bases with no gene match: 6. The CDR3 is 14 amino acids. CDR3 in amino acids: CASSRAGFSGELFF. The CDR3 region has the DNA TGTGCCAGCAGTCGAGCGGGATTTTCCGGGGAGCTGTTTTTT.

The rearrangement joins TRBV29-1 to TRBJ2-2; 7 bases agree with TRBD2. Germline CDR1 is SQVTM and CDR2 is ANQGSEA. V lost 0 bases and J lost 3; bases outside the gene matches: 13. CDR3 length: 18 residues. The CDR3 loop is CSVEDAGGESSHTGELFF. In nucleotides, the CDR3 is TGCAGCGTTGAAGATGCTGGGGGGGAGTCGAGTCACACCGGGGAGCTGTTTTTT.

This rearrangement joins TRBV4-2 to TRBJ2-7; TRBD2 might be the D (5 bases). CDR1 LGHNA and CDR2 YNFKEQ come from the germline V gene. The CDR3 spans 14 residues. V gave up 5 bases and J gave up 3 bases, with 14 bases separating them. In DNA, the CDR3 is TGTGCCAGCAGCGACCGGACGGGAAACTACGAGCAGTACTTC. Protein product: CASSDRTGNYEQYF.

V gene TRBV5-1 combines with J gene TRBJ1-1; D unclear. CDR1 is SGHRS and CDR2 is YFSETQ in the germline V gene. V lost 4 bases to trimming and J lost 8 bases, with 9 bases between them. The CDR3 is 11 amino acids. CDR3 sequence (DNA): TGCGCCAGCAGCCGCGGTACCGAAGCTTTCTTT. It specifies CASSRGTEAFF.

The chain combines TRBV28 with TRBJ2-1; maybe TRBD1 (5 bases). The CDR3 is 12 residues long. The V gene lost 3 bases and the J gene lost 8 bases, with 8 bases spanning the gap. Germline V lookup: CDR1 MDHEN, CDR2 SYDVKM. The CDR3 protein is CASSFQGYEQFF. CDR3 nucleotides: TGTGCCAGCAGTTTCCAGGGATATGAGCAGTTCTTC.

The chain combines TRBV5-1 with TRBJ2-1; D might be TRBD1 (6 bases). With 4 bases removed from V and 7 bases from J, the gap between germline ends came to 18 bases. This CDR3 contains 15 residues. Germline V gene lookup returns CDR1 SGHRS and CDR2 YFSETQ. CDR3 loop: CASSRSGTTENEQFF. CDR3 bases: TGCGCCAGCAGCAGATCCGGGACAACTGAAAATGAGCAGTTCTTC. Variable domain in full (rest from reference TRBV5-1 and TRBJ2-1): KAGVTQTPRYLIKTRGQQVTLSCSPISGHRSVSWYQQTPGQGLQFLFEYFSETQRNKGNFPGRFSGRQFSNSRSEMNVSTLELGDSALYLCASSRSGTTENEQFFGPGTRLTVL.

The V and J genes are TRBV7-9 and TRBJ2-7, with D possibly TRBD2 on 6 matching bases. The CDR3 has 12 amino acids. V shed 2 bases and J shed 6 bases, with 8 bases lying between them. In germline, CDR1 is SEHNR, CDR2 FQNEAQ (reference sequence). The DNA for the CDR3 is TGTGCCAGCAGCTTACAGGGAGGCGAGCAGTACTTC. Translating it yields CASSLQGGEQYF.

The chain couples TRBV9 to TRBJ1-5, with D hard to call. V was pared by 0 bases and J by 3 bases, with 13 bases between. Germline lookup yields CDR1 SGDLS and CDR2 YYNGEE. This CDR3 comprises 16 residues. CDR3 region: CASSVDAGSPNQPQHF. CDR3 bases: TGTGCCAGCAGCGTAGATGCGGGGTCCCCCAATCAGCCCCAGCATTTT.

V and J are TRBV7-3 and TRBJ2-7; tentative D call: TRBD2 (5 bases). CDR1 and CDR2 from the germline V gene are SGHTA and FQGTGA. This CDR3 comprises 15 residues. The V and J ends lost 2 bases and 2 bases respectively, with 13 bases between them. This CDR3 is CASSLSPGVPYEQYF. As DNA, the CDR3 is TGTGCCAGCAGCTTATCCCCCGGGGTCCCCTACGAGCAGTACTTC.